This T cell receptor (beta chain) was identified in a study of blood T cells in healthy people across ages. Isolation of PBMCs gave at least 7 million cells per sample. A sample-barcoded 5' primer and a J-beta primer mix were used in a second PCR of roughly 6 to 11 cycles. Each cDNA was tagged by a template-switch adaptor containing 12 random nucleotides. Sequencing of every sample gave 2.5 million or more CDR3-containing paired-end reads. MiXCR, applied by TCRdb to the 5' RACE reads, yields one record per CDR3 protein. Of almost 800,000 distinct CDR3 sequences listed, roughly 64% are singletons. Germline CDR1 reads MDHEN; CDR2 reads SYDVKM. CDR3 length equals 12 residues. The V end lost 9 bases, the J end lost 6 bases, and 14 bases lay between the germline ends.

The receptor was derived from a man aged 25-45 years in good health. V is TRBV28 and J is TRBJ1-2; D is unclear. Specimen: blood. In DNA, the CDR3 is TGTGCCAGTGTGTCACCGGGTCATGGCTACACCTTC. Protein: CASVSPGHGYTF.